Sequencing of this TCR beta chain was carried out in a study of T cells expressing NK-cell markers. Study details: With respect to HCMV, seven of the eight sequenced donors were seropositive, and one was seronegative.

TCRdb re-analyzed the 5' RACE reads; it lists each CDR3 protein once, without DNA. Its table records fewer than 400,000 distinct CDR3 sequences. General observations from the study: Uncertainty persisted over the HCMV specificity of expanded NKG2C+ T cell clones.

Turning to this clonotype: The antigen remains undetermined.

This receptor was obtained from a woman aged 45-59 years in good health. The sequenced sample consisted of blood T cells: a sorted CD56 or NKG2C T cell subset, CD4+ or CD8+ T cells, or bulk PBMC T cells (not recorded which).

CDR3 sequence reads: CASSSLAGESYNEQFF. The chain carries TRBV12-3 or TRBV12-4 and TRBJ2-1; TCRdb gives TRBD2 as the D gene, but with no DNA this cannot be confirmed. The CDR3 runs 16 residues.